In its sample, the clone carrying this TCR beta chain was seen many times. Antigen unknown. Amplification of TCR alpha and beta CDR3 regions from RNA used iRepertoire nested multiplex PCR. Tissue mRNA or PBMC total RNA, 100-400 ng, went into one-step reverse transcription and amplification. TCRdb passed the multiplex PCR reads through MiXCR, listing each CDR3 protein once. The sample lists approximately 120,000 distinct CDR3 sequences, less than 30% occurring once. This CDR3 region has 13 residues. Germline V gives CDR1 MNHNS, CDR2 SASEGT. The V gene lost 6 bases and the J gene lost 1 base, with 7 bases spanning the gap. The data stem from a study of glioma-infiltrating T cells. Findings and limits, study-wide: Tissue and blood shared very few CDR3 sequences.

The rearrangement links TRBV6-1 to TRBJ1-5; D remains unclear. The specimen sequenced was glioma tissue, nonneoplastic brain tissue, or PBMCs (not recorded which). The receptor was derived from a human donor with low-grade glioma or glioblastoma, undergoing nonglioma brain surgery, or in good health (not recorded which). CDR3 sequence: CASRLGSNQPQHF. DNA of the CDR3: TGTGCCAGCAGACTCGGCAGCAATCAGCCCCAGCATTTT.